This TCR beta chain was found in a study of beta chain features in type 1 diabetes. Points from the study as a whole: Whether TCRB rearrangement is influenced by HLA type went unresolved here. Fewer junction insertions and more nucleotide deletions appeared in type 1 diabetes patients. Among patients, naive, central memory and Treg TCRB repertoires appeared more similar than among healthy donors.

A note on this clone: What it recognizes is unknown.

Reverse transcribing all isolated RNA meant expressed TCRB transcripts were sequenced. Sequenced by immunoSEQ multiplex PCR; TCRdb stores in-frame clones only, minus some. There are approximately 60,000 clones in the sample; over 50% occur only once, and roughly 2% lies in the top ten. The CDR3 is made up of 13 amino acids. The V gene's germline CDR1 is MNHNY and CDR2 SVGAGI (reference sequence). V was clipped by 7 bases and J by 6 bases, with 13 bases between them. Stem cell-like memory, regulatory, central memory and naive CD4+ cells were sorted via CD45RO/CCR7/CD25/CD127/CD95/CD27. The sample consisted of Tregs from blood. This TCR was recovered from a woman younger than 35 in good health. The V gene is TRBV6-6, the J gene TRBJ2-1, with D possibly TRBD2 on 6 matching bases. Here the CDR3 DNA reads TGTGCCAGCACCCGTGGGACTTTCAATGAGCAGTTCTTC. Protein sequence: CASTRGTFNEQFF.